This T cell receptor (beta chain) was recorded in a study of Ad26.COV2.S vaccination and SARS-CoV-2 variants. Whole-study findings and limits: Measurement of non-spike TCR breadth gave similar results in vaccine and placebo recipients.

Measured with immunoSEQ multiplex PCR; TCRdb has only the in-frame clones, and not every one. The table includes about 350,000 clones, 92% detected once. This clone was recorded once. Its antigen is as yet unknown. CDR1 and CDR2 (germline): SGHNT, YYREEE (reference sequence). This CDR3 comprises 16 residues. V lost 2 bases and J 5 bases, leaving 16 bases between the germline ends. The sequence was obtained from a human donor who had recovered from COVID-19. Here the sequenced sample was peripheral blood, taken after recovery from COVID-19. This rearrangement joins TRBV5-4 to TRBJ2-2; possible D gene TRBD2, 7 bases. CDR3 protein: CASSFEGGARTGELFF. CDR3 sequence (DNA): TGTGCCAGCAGCTTCGAGGGGGGGGCGAGAACCGGGGAGCTGTTTTTT. The full variable domain, completed using reference TRBV5-4 and TRBJ2-2, is ETGVTQSPTHLIKTRGQQVTLRCSSQSGHNTVSWYQQALGQGPQFIFQYYREEENGRGNFPPRFSGLQFPNYSSELNVNALELDDSALYLCASSFEGGARTGELFFGEGSRLTVL.